Reported below is one T cell receptor beta chain. What antigen it recognizes has not been identified. No much larger clone is present one base from it, and per-base qualities are unavailable. This sample was taken from a study of cytomegalovirus exposure and HLA in healthy donors (dated by TCRdb to 2015 to 2018). As for the study more broadly: In an earlier analysis of 587 of the donors, 250 to 350 Gb of sequence data and approximately 120 million unique TCR beta sequences from 180 million or so T cells were reported. Around 330 gigabases of sequencing data and approximately 91 million unique TCR sequences made up an early release that covered several hundred HLA-typed donors. Of the approximately 370 genotyped donors, more than 75% were placed in the genetic ancestry cluster associated with self-reported Caucasian donors. The study was designed to test whether signatures of past pathogen exposure could be identified by cataloging public T cell receptors. Using immunosequencing, the study profiled T cell repertoires from 500 to 800 subjects and related those repertoires to cytomegalovirus serostatus. In addition to the first cohort of 500 to 850 subjects, a separate validation cohort of approximately 110 different subjects was used. High-throughput TCR immunosequencing, statistical association of individual TCRs with disease status, and machine learning were combined to predict cytomegalovirus infection status. A later analysis re-analyzed previously published TCR beta repertoires from roughly 690 donors and added high-resolution HLA genotyping to study TCR occurrence patterns. Rather than using new phenotypic data, the later analysis identified candidate immune exposures from TCR beta sequences and from how often those sequences occurred across donors. In an earlier analysis of over 550 of the donors, high-throughput TCR beta sequencing was used to judge whether each TCR beta V gene segment behaved as functional or pseudogenic. Donor age, sex, ethnicity and CMV serostatus were collected together with the repertoire data. Genome-wide SNP genotypes for about 65% of the roughly 670 donors were used in a later genetic analysis, which treated that subset as a discovery cohort. Every discovery cohort repertoire had been produced on one sequencing platform. HLA typing covered class I and class II loci at four-digit resolution. The number of typed donors differed by locus: about 620-640 for A, B, C, DRB1 and DQB1; some 540 for DQA1; 606 for DPA1; and around 490 for DPB1. Several DR-DQ haplotypes were treated as single units for association and clustering because of strong linkage in the cohort. On average, around 200,000 unique TCR beta nucleotide sequences were sequenced per donor among about 400 genotyped donors of the cohort, with roughly 18% of those sequences being non-productive. Points the paper makes about the study in general: In an earlier analysis of fewer than 700 of the donors, most TCR beta V segments appeared in productive rearrangements about 90% or about 30% of the time, broadly matching IMGT annotations. According to a later analysis, TCR association rates differed among HLA loci, with DRB1 alleles showing the most associated TCRs and HLA-C alleles showing the fewest. According to a later analysis, most CMV-associated TCR beta chains appeared to be HLA-restricted, and the HLA associations seemed to be driven largely by CMV exposure. Correlated functional status among segregating V segments might be attributable to linkage disequilibrium, but an unknown experimental factor could not be ruled out. In vitro tests confirmed that a few of the cytomegalovirus-associated TCR beta chains recognize cytomegalovirus antigens. Across donors, most TCR sequences were observed very rarely, whereas some public TCRs were present in many individuals. A total of roughly 160 TCR beta chains were listed by the study as associated with cytomegalovirus. In a later genetic analysis, fewer N-insertions in productive TCRs were reported among donors in an Asian-associated ancestry cluster than the approximately 670-donor mean. It was suggested by the authors that the approach could potentially be generalized to other disease states and immunological phenotypes. Only TCR beta chains were sequenced in this cohort, and the absence of alpha or paired-chain data limited detectable features. Presence/absence analyses assumed roughly uniform sequencing depth across donors, an assumption that may not hold. A group of highly shared sequence variants was considered likely to be a technical artifact of the sequencing pipeline. For the cohort, immune exposure information was limited to CMV serostatus. In a later analysis, 16,951 TCR beta sequences were associated with specific HLA alleles at a false discovery rate of 0.05. In both the original and validation cohorts, the classifier was reported to diagnose cytomegalovirus status with high specificity and sensitivity. Some IMGT-functional V segments, including TRBV6-2 and TRBV6-3, could not be told apart with the 87-base-pair reads, so those segments were excluded. Because HLA typing was missing for some donors at each locus, association tests included only the typed subset. Several of the top co-occurrence clusters appeared to be linked to parvovirus B19, influenza, CMV and Epstein-Barr virus, according to a later analysis. A further reported finding was that TCR beta sequences accurately predicted the HLA-A and HLA-B alleles for most subjects in the first cohort. Because counts were too low, roughly 17 rarely observed V segments, including chromosome 9 orphons, were left out of the earlier analysis of about 620 of the donors. An association between a missense DCLRE1C variant and V-gene and J-gene trimming of TCR beta chains was found in a later genetic analysis and replicated in an independent cohort. When HLA alleles, especially DR and DQ, strongly co-occurred, TCR associations were difficult to assign to individual alleles. In a later analysis, HLA-associated TCR beta chains were found to be more clonally expanded and to have lower generation probabilities than equally common non-associated chains.

The cohort consisted of some 670 healthy bone marrow donors. Cohort members were all nominally healthy when sampled, although unrecorded immune exposures were likely present. The donor tested CMV seropositive, placing the donor among the 289 seropositive members of the cohort. A peripheral blood sample was collected from each donor, and TCR beta sequencing was performed on peripheral blood mononuclear cells. Genomic DNA extraction from the blood cell samples was performed with the Qiagen DNeasy Blood Extraction Kit. Clipping removes 6 bases from V and 7 bases from J, with 4 as the unmatched junction base count. The CDR3 has 12 amino acids, counting the end cysteine and phenylalanine. Left in the record is the CDR3 DNA by itself, 36 bases read in frame from the first base. The germline V gene (reference sequence) gives CDR1 as WNHNN and CDR2 as SYGVQD. Receptor amplification or capture employed the immunoSEQ multiplex PCR assay. For the multiplex PCR, a mixture combining 60 forward primers for TCR Vbeta segments and 13 reverse primers for TCR Jbeta segments was used. Amplification of the CDR3 region of rearranged TCR beta genes was performed with a multiplex PCR assay on genomic DNA. On the Illumina HiSeq System, the amplified TCR beta libraries were sequenced as 87-base-pair reads. Per the authors' processing: A later analysis counted about 80 million unique TCR beta chains across the 670 or so repertoires, and some 12 million of these chains were shared by at least two donors. Raw reads were error-corrected and collapsed into unique sequences by a nearest-neighbor algorithm in which closely related sequences were merged to remove PCR and sequencing errors. V, D and J gene segments were assigned by aligning CDR3 sequences to IMGT reference sequences. For a sequence to be retained, at least a six-nucleotide match to both a V gene segment and a J gene segment was required. A rearrangement counted as productive if the CDR3 had no stop codons and remained in frame with V and J, and every other rearrangement counted as non-productive. CDR3 was defined according to IMGT convention as the region running from the second conserved V-encoded cysteine to the conserved J-encoded phenylalanine. Sequences without an unambiguous match to a single V gene segment were excluded from the earlier analysis of about 600 of the donors. An earlier analysis of approximately 590 of the donors called V segments functional above 56.7% productive rearrangements and segregating when the between-donor standard deviation exceeded 5%. To diagnose cytomegalovirus status from the catalog of TCR beta chain sequences, a statistical classification framework was built. In a later analysis, TCR nucleotide sequences were compared against IMGT/GENE-DB human TR gene sequences so that V and J genes could be assigned. The TCRdist pipeline was used in a later analysis to assign CDR3 sequences and most-parsimonious VDJ recombination scenarios. In a later analysis, every TCR beta chain was defined by the combination of its CDR3 amino acid sequence and its V-gene family, and reads without a unique V-gene family were dropped. In a later analysis, 500 to 700 highly shared, low-generation-probability nucleotide sequences were removed to address suspected cross-contamination and a sequencing artifact. In a later analysis, a clonal expansion index was calculated for each public chain from normalized within-repertoire ranks of inferred template counts. In a later analysis, generation probabilities were computed using a VDJ recombination model fitted to out-of-frame rearrangements, and the results were checked against IGoR. In a later analysis, hypergeometric tests were used to score TCR-TCR, TCR-HLA and TCR-CMV co-occurrence, with a repertoire-size bias correction applied to TCR pairs. In a later analysis, false discovery rates were estimated by permuting HLA or CMV assignments 20 times. In a later analysis, co-occurring TCRs were grouped with DBSCAN, and TCRdist sequence similarity was added when clustering was performed within HLA-allele-positive subsets. Repertoires with fewer than 30,000 or more than 120,000 public chains were left out of co-occurrence clustering, as were about 5 repertoires with anomalous nucleotide sharing. TCRdb mirrors the immuneACCESS table, restricted to in-frame sequences. Some clones are absent from its copies; in checked studies, under half trace to an unresolved V gene, and the reason for the others is unknown. V and J calls and clone size are those listed in that table; D and trimming were worked out from the DNA. Within this sample are roughly 80,000 clones, with around 67% of them counted one time only. The leading ten clones occupy around 6.9% of the sample.

This chain is built from TRBV10-1 and TRBJ1-2, and TRBD1 matches 8 of the central bases. The sequencing input was PBMCs. The TCR comes from a woman between 45 and 60 years old in good health and CMV-seropositive. The nucleotides are TGCGCCAGCAGAGGACAGGGCGGTGGCTACACCTTC. The resulting protein is CASRGQGGGYTF.